The 28 T cell receptor beta chains in this list originate from one sample, sequenced in a study of T cell clonality in common variable immunodeficiency (dated by TCRdb to between 2015 and 2017). The full study reports these points: Reportedly, TCRbeta sequences from CVID had fewer deletions and N-nucleotide insertions, and highly modified clones with 13 or more V deletions were absent from CVID.

To prepare the library, the immunoSEQ multiplex PCR assay was applied. The source is immuneACCESS, and TCRdb retained only in-frame sequences with V and J called. Part of the clones is not carried over; for the studies checked, unresolved V genes explain less than half of this, and the remainder is unexplained. The table notes approximately 24,000 clones here, none of them singletons. The ten largest clonotypes hold about 9.2% of the sample. Antigen specificity for these receptors is unknown. The sample comprised peripheral blood mononuclear cells. These receptors all come from a human donor with common variable immunodeficiency.

This clone was observed at least ten times. The read halts 3 residues ahead of the CDR3 end, with the missing end drawn from the germline J gene. The chain is built from TRBV6-2 or TRBV6-3 and TRBJ2-6; TRBD1 agrees at 7 bases. V lost 6 bases, J lost 3 bases, and 2 bases stayed unmatched. This CDR3 spans 14 amino acids. Germline CDR1 and CDR2: MNHEY and SVGEGT. Here the CDR3 reads CASSGQVGANVLTF. The DNA read from the CDR3 is TGTGCCAGCAGCGGACAGGTTGGGGCCAACGTC.

A note on this clone: The read halts 3 residues ahead of the CDR3 end, with the missing end drawn from the germline J gene. This sequence joins TRBV6-1 and TRBJ2-3; 9 nucleotides align to TRBD2. The CDR3 length is 15 residues. Germline V gives CDR1 MNHNS, CDR2 SASEGT. J was trimmed by 2 bases and V by 2 bases; bases with no gene match: 2. CDR3 DNA (partial): TGTGCCAGCAGTGAATCTAGCGGGGCCACAGATACG. Amino acid sequence: CASSESSGATDT. The whole CDR3 sequence reads CASSESSGATDTQYF.

The table lists this clone with many counts. The part of the CDR3 DNA that was read is TGTGCCAGCAGCTTCCCGGGACTGCTCCAAGAGACC. It translates to CASSFPGLLQET. The complete CDR3 protein is CASSFPGLLQETQYF. V is TRBV7-2 and J is TRBJ2-5, with D perhaps matching TRBD2 (6 bases). The read terminates 3 residues ahead of where the CDR3 ends, so the germline J gene completes it. The germline V gene encodes CDR1 SGHTA and CDR2 FQGNSA. The CDR3 totals 15 residues. With 3 bases removed from V and 1 base from J, the gap between germline ends came to 12 bases. Combining the CDR3 with reference TRBV7-2 and TRBJ2-5 gives the whole variable domain GAGVSQSPSNKVTEKGKDVELRCDPISGHTALYWYRQSLGQGLEFLIYFQGNSAPDKSGLPSDRFSAERTGGSVSTLTIQRTQQEDSAVYLCASSFPGLLQETQYFGPGTRLLVL.

For this clone: The CDR3 end lies 3 residues beyond the end of the read and is filled in from the germline J gene. Other DNA sequences from this sample encode an identical CDR3 as well. This chain links TRBV18 with TRBJ1-4, with 10 bases fitting TRBD1. Germline loops: CDR1 KGHSH, CDR2 LQKENI. V shed 3 bases, J shed 7 bases, and the junction held 11 bases outside the gene matches. The length of the CDR3 is 17 residues. The CDR3 bases that were read are TGTGCCAGCTCACCGGGACAGGGGTCCACTAACCTTGAAAAA. It translates to CASSPGQGSTNLEK. The CDR3 in its entirety is CASSPGQGSTNLEKLFF.

This clone was counted only a few times. Read data end 3 residues before the CDR3 end; the end is taken from the germline J gene. The rearrangement links TRBV20-1 to TRBJ2-1, with 9 bases aligning to TRBD2. The CDR3 is made up of 16 amino acids. Looked up from germline, CDR1 is DFQATT and CDR2 is SNEGSKA (reference sequence). Trimming took 1 base from V and 8 from J; bases not matched to a gene: 12. This chain's CDR3 is CSARGLGASGVDEQFF. The CDR3 DNA, read in part, is TGCAGTGCTAGAGGGCTGGGGGCTAGCGGGGTCGATGAG.

To note about this clone: The read halts 3 residues ahead of the CDR3 end, with the missing end drawn from the germline J gene. The chain joins TRBV2 to TRBJ2-1; 15 bases align to TRBD2. In germline, CDR1 is SNHLY, CDR2 FYNNEI. This CDR3 comprises 15 residues. Trimming at V came to 11 bases and at J to 4 bases, leaving 6 bases not matched to a gene. The CDR3 sequence is CAGTSGGQLYNEQFF. CDR3 DNA, as far as it was read: TGTGCCGGGACTAGCGGGGGGCAATTGTACAATGAG.

CDR3 DNA, as far as it was read: TGTGCCAGCAGTGAAGAGACTAGCGGAGGCAATGAG. Amino acids: CASSEETSGGNE. The CDR3 reads in full as CASSEETSGGNEQFF. The V and J genes are TRBV2 and TRBJ2-1; 9 positions agree with TRBD2. The missing CDR3 end, 3 residues past where the read stops, is filled in from the germline J gene. J lost 6 bases, V lost 1 base, and 4 bases had no gene match. Per germline, CDR1 SNHLY and CDR2 FYNNEI. The CDR3 covers 15 residues.

The table lists this clone with a few counts. The read terminates 3 residues before the CDR3 end, so the remaining end is supplied by the germline J gene. This chain connects TRBV19 to TRBJ1-1; TRBD1 matches at 9 bases. Trimming took 5 bases from V and 4 from J; bases not matched to a gene: 8. CDR1 LNHDA and CDR2 SQIVND come from the germline V gene (reference sequence). This CDR3 is 15 amino acids long. The CDR3 loop reads CASSSHPDRGTEAFF. Incomplete CDR3 DNA: TGTGCCAGTAGTTCCCACCCGGACAGGGGCACTGAA.

This clone was counted a few times. The read terminates 3 residues ahead of where the CDR3 ends, so the germline J gene completes it. The genes are TRBV7-8 and TRBJ2-7, with D hard to call. This CDR3 contains 15 residues. Germline lookup yields CDR1 SGHVS and CDR2 FQNEAQ. V dropped 1 base and J dropped 5 bases, with 15 bases sitting between them. This chain's CDR3 is CASSLEPLQSHEQYF. The part of the CDR3 DNA that was read is TGTGCCAGCAGCTTAGAGCCGCTACAGAGCCACGAG.

This clone was seen repeatedly, ten times or more. The read ends 3 residues shy of where the CDR3 ends; the end is completed using the germline J gene. The chain has TRBV7-9 and TRBJ2-5; the D is unclear. Trimming shortened V by 1 base and J by 1 base, and 7 bases separated the two germline ends. The CDR3 covers 14 residues. Germline CDR1 is SEHNR and CDR2 is FQNEAQ (reference sequence). The CDR3 DNA, read in part, is TGTGCCAGCAGCTTAGTTTCCAGCCAAGAGACC. This translates into CASSLVSSQET. The entire CDR3 is CASSLVSSQETQYF.

Concerning this clone: The read stops 3 residues short of the end of the CDR3; the missing end is completed from the germline J gene. V gene TRBV6-2 or TRBV6-3 combines with J gene TRBJ2-2, with D possibly matching TRBD1 (7 bases). With 6 bases removed from V and 5 bases from J, the gap between germline ends came to 16 bases. The length of the CDR3 is 15 residues. Germline V gene data show CDR1 as MNHEY and CDR2 as SVGEGT. CDR3: CASSLEGAGTGELFF. Partial CDR3 DNA: TGTGCCAGCAGCCTGGAGGGGGCCGGGACCGGGGAG.

Comments on this clone: The read stops 3 residues short of the end of the CDR3; the missing end is completed from the germline J gene. The V call is TRBV30, the J call TRBJ2-5, with TRBD2 identical over 8 bases. The trim removed 8 bases at V and 5 bases at J, leaving 13 bases unmatched. The CDR3 runs to 14 residues. Germline CDR1 reads GTSNPN; CDR2 reads SVGIG (reference sequence). The CDR3 reads CATIGPGGAETQYF. The CDR3 bases that were read are TGTGCCACCATAGGGCCCGGGGGGGCTGAGACC.

This clone turned up a few times. The observed sequence ends 3 residues before the CDR3 terminus, with the missing tail filled in from the germline J gene. The rearrangement links TRBV19 to TRBJ2-5; a weak D match, TRBD1 (6 bases). Per germline, CDR1 LNHDA and CDR2 SQIVND (reference sequence). CDR3 length equals 15 residues. Trimming took off 0 bases at V and 4 bases at J, with 12 bases between the two ends. The sequenced CDR3 bases are TGTGCCAGTAGTATAGAGGCAGGGGATGGAGAGACC. It specifies CASSIEAGDGET. The full CDR3 is CASSIEAGDGETQYF. Filled out from reference TRBV19 and TRBJ2-5, the complete variable domain reads DGGITQSPKYLFRKEGQNVTLSCEQNLNHDAMYWYRQDPGQGLRLIYYSQIVNDFQKGDIAEGYSVSREKKESFPLTVTSAQKNPTAFYLCASSIEAGDGETQYFGPGTRLLVL.

This clone came up a few times. The observed sequence ends 3 residues before the CDR3 terminus, with the missing tail filled in from the germline J gene. The chain has TRBV5-1 and TRBJ1-4; the D gene is possibly TRBD1 (5 bases). Germline V gene data show CDR1 as SGHRS and CDR2 as YFSETQ. The CDR3 covers 14 residues. The CDR3 region is CASSFDGGAKKLFF. The sequenced part of the CDR3 DNA is TGCGCCAGCAGCTTCGACGGAGGGGCGAAGAAA.

This clone has just a few counts. The CDR3 goes on 3 residues after the read ends, and that part is filled in from the germline J gene. The rearrangement links TRBV7-6 to TRBJ2-7; tentatively, D is TRBD2 (7 bases). This CDR3 is 16 amino acids long. Looked up from germline, CDR1 is SGHVS and CDR2 is FNYEAQ. V was cut by 5 bases and J by 3 bases, with 20 bases left in between. CDR3 sequence: CASSPMQGGAGYEQYF. CDR3 DNA (partial): TGTGCCAGCAGCCCAATGCAAGGGGGGGCGGGCTACGAG.

At least ten counts were recorded for this clone. The CDR3 goes on 3 residues after the read ends, and that part is filled in from the germline J gene. The chain uses TRBV29-1 and TRBJ2-4; 8 bases map to TRBD2. CDR3 size: 12 residues. Unmatched junction bases numbered 5, after V lost 4 bases and J lost 9 bases. Germline assignment: CDR1 SQVTM and CDR2 ANQGSEA. The CDR3 DNA, read in part, is TGCAGCGTTGGGGCGGGGGGTGGCATT. Protein sequence: CSVGAGGGI. From start to end, the CDR3 is CSVGAGGGIQYF.

This clone came up a few times. Sequencing ends 3 residues short of the CDR3 end; the germline J gene provides the rest. The chain uses TRBV19 and TRBJ1-3, with D possibly TRBD1 on 6 matching bases. CDR3 size: 16 residues. V lost 4 bases, J lost 0 bases, and 13 bases lay in between. Looked up from germline, CDR1 is LNHDA and CDR2 is SQIVND (reference sequence). CDR3 bases read: TGTGCCAGTAGTACGTTGACAGGTAACTCTGGAAACACC. Encoded protein: CASSTLTGNSGNT. The entire CDR3 is CASSTLTGNSGNTIYF.

This clone was detected many times. The CDR3 DNA, read in part, is TGCAGCGTCTCGGGGGGGGGAAACAACGAG. Translating gives CSVSGGGNNE. The CDR3 reads in full as CSVSGGGNNEQYF. The chain employs TRBV29-1 and TRBJ2-7; 8 bases match TRBD2. The sequenced fragment ends 3 residues before the CDR3 boundary, so the rest is inferred from the germline J gene. The CDR3 sequence is 13 residues long. From germline, CDR1 is SQVTM and CDR2 ANQGSEA. With 6 bases clipped from V and 5 bases from J, the junction kept 9 bases outside the gene matches.

By its share, this clone is medium-sized. From the germline J gene comes the end of the CDR3, since the read stops 3 residues before it. The V and J genes are TRBV12-3 or TRBV12-4 and TRBJ1-2; 7 bases are shared with TRBD1. The CDR3 has 13 amino acids. Partial CDR3 DNA: TGTGCCAGCAGTTTAGAAGGGGGCATGGGC. The encoded protein is CASSLEGGMG. The full CDR3 protein reads CASSLEGGMGYTF.

There are a few counts of this clone. Read coverage stops 3 residues before the CDR3 terminus; the germline J gene supplies the remainder. This chain joins TRBV7-9 and TRBJ1-2; the D is unclear. The CDR3 length is 12 residues. The ends were cut back, 5 bases at V and 3 bases at J, with 7 bases in the middle. The germline CDR1 and CDR2 sequences are SEHNR and FQNEAQ (reference sequence). The sequenced CDR3 bases are TGTGCCAGCAGCACATCCGACTATGGC. Translating gives CASSTSDYG. The full CDR3 sequence reads CASSTSDYGYTF.

At least ten counts were recorded for this clone. The CDR3 end is not reached by the read, which stops 3 residues before it; the germline J gene fills it in. V is TRBV5-1 and J is TRBJ2-2; the D gene is possibly TRBD1 (5 bases). V lost 1 base and J lost 5, with 9 bases in between. The CDR3 extends over 14 amino acids. Germline CDR1 and CDR2: SGHRS and YFSETQ. The CDR3 loop is CASSLSRATGELFF. Partial CDR3 DNA: TGCGCCAGCAGCTTGTCCAGGGCAACCGGGGAG.

This clone was counted at least ten times. The read ends 3 residues shy of where the CDR3 ends; the end is completed using the germline J gene. This chain links TRBV19 with TRBJ1-5; tentatively, D is TRBD1 (5 bases). Germline CDR1 LNHDA, CDR2 SQIVND (reference sequence). CDR3 length: 15 amino acids. Trimming removed 6 bases from V and 2 bases from J, with 14 bases in between. CDR3 loop: CASRGPRGGNQPQHF. The CDR3 DNA, read in part, is TGTGCCAGTAGGGGTCCGCGGGGCGGCAATCAGCCC.

This clone has more than one count but fewer than ten. The CDR3 is CAWSGGGAGVMSTEAFF. The CDR3 bases that were read are TGTGCCTGGAGTGGGGGAGGGGCAGGGGTGATGAGCACTGAA. The rearrangement uses TRBV30 and TRBJ1-1, with D tentatively TRBD1 (6 bases). The read terminates 3 residues ahead of where the CDR3 ends, so the germline J gene completes it. The germline V and J ends were trimmed by 1 base and 4 bases, with 22 bases remaining between them. This CDR3 is built from 17 residues. CDR1 GTSNPN and CDR2 SVGIG come from the germline V gene (reference sequence). Variable domain in full (rest from reference TRBV30 and TRBJ1-1): SQTIHQWPATLVQPVGSPLSLECTVEGTSNPNLYWYRQAAGRGLQLLFYSVGIGQISSEVPQNLSASRPQDRQFILSSKKLLLSDSGFYLCAWSGGGAGVMSTEAFFGQGTRLTVV.

About this clone: Read data end 3 residues before the CDR3 end; the end is taken from the germline J gene. J is TRBJ1-2 and V is TRBV7-9; 9 bases match TRBD1. The CDR3 consists of 14 residues. The germline V gene encodes CDR1 SEHNR and CDR2 FQNEAQ (reference sequence). CDR3 in amino acids: CASSSRDRELSYTF. The sequenced part of the CDR3 DNA is TGTGCCAGCAGCTCAAGGGACAGGGAATTGAGC. The complete variable domain, with remaining parts taken from reference TRBV7-9 and TRBJ1-2, reads DTGVSQNPRHKITKRGQNVTFRCDPISEHNRLYWYRQTLGQGPEFLTYFQNEAQLEKSRLLSDRFSAERPKGSFSTLEIQRTEQGDSAMYLCASSSRDRELSYTFGSGTRLTVV.

This clone has at least ten counts. The DNA ends 3 residues before the CDR3 does, and the rest of the CDR3 is filled in from the germline J gene. V and J are TRBV5-5 and TRBJ1-1, with D possibly matching TRBD1 (6 bases). Deletions cut 0 bases from V and 3 bases from J, with 12 bases between. Germline V gives CDR1 SGHKS, CDR2 YYEKEE (reference sequence). The length of the CDR3 is 15 residues. The CDR3 DNA, read in part, is TGTGCCAGCAGCTTGGAAGCGACAGGATACACTGAA. This sequence encodes CASSLEATGYTE. The whole CDR3 reads CASSLEATGYTEAFF.

This clone was detected a few times. The CDR3 goes on 3 residues after the read ends, and that part is filled in from the germline J gene. The chain combines TRBV6-2 or TRBV6-3 with TRBJ1-5, with a tentative D call TRBD1 (5 bases). CDR1 is MNHEY, CDR2 SVGEGT, per germline. Trimming removed 1 base from V and 3 bases from J, with 10 bases in between. The CDR3 spans 15 residues. CDR3 DNA (partial): TGTGCCAGCAGTTACTTCGGGGGAAACAATCAGCCC. This translates into CASSYFGGNNQP. The entire CDR3 reads CASSYFGGNNQPQHF.

As concerns this clone: Sequencing ends 3 residues short of the CDR3 end; the germline J gene provides the rest. The V call is TRBV19, the J call TRBJ2-2, with 10 bases aligning to TRBD2. The CDR3 has 14 amino acids. CDR1 and CDR2 (germline): LNHDA, SQIVND (reference sequence). The V segment lost 7 bases and the J segment 6 bases; nucleotides outside the gene matches: 5. CDR3 protein: CASTLAGEAGELFF. The CDR3 DNA, read in part, is TGTGCCAGTACCCTAGCGGGAGAGGCCGGGGAG. Complete variable domain (other parts from reference TRBV19 and TRBJ2-2): DGGITQSPKYLFRKEGQNVTLSCEQNLNHDAMYWYRQDPGQGLRLIYYSQIVNDFQKGDIAEGYSVSREKKESFPLTVTSAQKNPTAFYLCASTLAGEAGELFFGEGSRLTVL.

This clone turned up a few times. Read sequence stops 3 residues before the CDR3 end, and the germline J gene provides the missing end. The rearrangement links TRBV7-9 to TRBJ1-1; 7 bases align to TRBD1. Trimming at V came to 4 bases and at J to 3 bases, leaving 2 bases not matched to a gene. This CDR3 has 13 amino acids. Looked up from germline, CDR1 is SEHNR and CDR2 is FQNEAQ (reference sequence). The sequenced CDR3 bases are TGTGCCAGCAGCTCCAGGGGGGACACTGAA. Translation: CASSSRGDTE. From start to end, the CDR3 is CASSSRGDTEAFF.